This T cell receptor beta chain was sequenced for a study of T-cell memory formation after mild COVID-19. Worth noting for this clonotype: Its antigen is not known.

cDNA libraries for TCR alpha and TCR beta, carrying sample barcodes and UMIs, came from 5'RACE with constant-segment primers. Each CDR3 protein gets one entry after TCRdb re-called the 5' RACE reads with MiXCR. The sample holds 300,000 to 400,000 distinct CDR3 sequences, around a sixth seen once. Overall study results and limits: Pre-infection memory carried some responding clones, suggesting that cross-reactive memory joined. A second wave expanding day 15 to 37 was CD4+-biased; contracting clones were balanced.

Trimming took off 2 bases at V and 5 bases at J, with 13 bases between the two ends. This CDR3 comprises 15 residues. Germline-derived CDR1 and CDR2 are SGHTA and FQGTGA. The sequence was collected from a man between 18 and 35 years old who had mild COVID-19 (a few samples of this study predate the infection). Cell type and time point are not known. The sequenced sample was PBMCs or a T cell subset sorted from them (not recorded which). The V and J genes are TRBV7-3 and TRBJ2-1; a weak D match, TRBD2 (5 bases). DNA for the CDR3: TGTGCCAGCAGCTTAGACCGGGGTGGAGACAATGAGCAGTTCTTC. Translation gives CASSLDRGGDNEQFF.